These 22 T cell receptor beta chains were sequenced from one sample in a study of blood T cell repertoires in COVID-19. TCRdb's table, derived via immunoSEQ multiplex PCR, lists solely in-frame clones and lacks some. The repertoire holds 150,000 to 200,000 clones, around 85% seen once, with approximately 10% in the top ten. Sequencing was carried out using peripheral blood. These receptor sequences come from a man aged 60 to 75 with active or convalescent COVID-19.

CDR3 coding DNA: TGTGCCAGCAGCTTAGGCGCGGGTATGGCAGATACGCAGTATTTT. Amino acids: CASSLGAGMADTQYF. J is TRBJ2-3 and V is TRBV11-3; D perhaps matches TRBD2 (5 bases). The CDR3 consists of 15 residues. Per germline, CDR1 SGHNT and CDR2 YENEEA. V was trimmed by 1 base and J by 4 bases, leaving 12 bases between them.

The rearrangement links TRBV6-5 to TRBJ2-2; D possibly corresponds to TRBD2 (5 bases). Germline lookup yields CDR1 MNHEY and CDR2 SVGAGI. The CDR3 contains 12 residues. V lost 11 bases and J 1 base, leaving 8 bases between the germline ends. CDR3 DNA sequence: TGTGCCTCCGGGAAGAACACCGGGGAGCTGTTTTTT. Protein: CASGKNTGELFF.

This chain uses TRBV5-4 with TRBJ2-3; 12 bases are a match to TRBD2. Germline-derived CDR1 and CDR2 are SGHNT and YYREEE (reference sequence). The V gene end was trimmed by 3 bases and the J gene end by 2 bases; junction bases not matched to a gene: 4. This CDR3 comprises 16 residues. The CDR3 DNA reads as TGTGCCAGCAGCTCTACTAGCGGGGGGCCCACAGATACGCAGTATTTT. Its protein is CASSSTSGGPTDTQYF.

The chain carries TRBV28 and TRBJ1-2; D is ambiguous. The ends were cut back, 5 bases at V and 8 bases at J, with 9 bases in the middle. This CDR3 contains 11 residues. Germline V gene sequence: CDR1 MDHEN, CDR2 SYDVKM. CDR3 loop: CASSLYSGYTF. In nucleotides, the CDR3 is TGTGCCAGCAGTCTGTATTCCGGCTACACCTTC.

The rearrangement joins TRBV5-1 to TRBJ1-1; D not certain. Germline assignment: CDR1 SGHRS and CDR2 YFSETQ. The CDR3 covers 14 residues. V was shortened by 0 bases and J by 4 bases, with 10 bases between the two germline ends. Written as DNA, the CDR3 is TGCGCCAGCAGCTTGGAATGGTCCGGCACTGAAGCTTTCTTT. As protein: CASSLEWSGTEAFF.

The chain recombines TRBV12-1 with TRBJ2-2; the table assigns TRBD2, which was not confirmed against the DNA. TRBV12-1 represents a pseudogene. The CDR3 length is 16 residues. The CDR3 reads CASSFARRAYTGELFF. The CDR3 coding sequence is TGTGCCAGCAGCTTTGCACGGAGGGCCTACACCGGGGAGCTGTTTTTT.

This sequence joins TRBV14 and TRBJ1-3; TRBD1 is a possible D gene (5 bases). Germline lookup yields CDR1 SGHDN and CDR2 FVKESK. Trimming took off 1 base at V and 2 bases at J, with 12 bases between the two ends. The length of the CDR3 is 16 residues. The CDR3 DNA is TGTGCCAGCAGCCAAGCCCGCGGGGGGGCTGGAAACACCATATATTTT. Its translation is CASSQARGGAGNTIYF.

The chain joins TRBV7-2 to TRBJ2-7, with 10 nucleotides matching TRBD2. Germline trimming cut 5 bases from V and 1 base from J; bases unmatched to any gene: 11. The CDR3 runs 17 residues. Germline V gene sequence: CDR1 SGHTA, CDR2 FQGNSA. The CDR3 DNA is TGTGCCAGCAGCCTGACTAGCGGGTCCTCTCCTTCCTACGAGCAGTACTTC. This translates into CASSLTSGSSPSYEQYF.

The V and J genes are TRBV10-3 and TRBJ1-5, with 11 bases aligning to TRBD1. Trimming took 6 bases from V and 4 from J; bases not matched to a gene: 5. Germline V CDR1 and CDR2: ENHRY, SYGVKD. The CDR3 loop spans 15 amino acids. The CDR3 here is CAISGQGAANQPQHF. CDR3 nucleotide sequence: TGTGCCATCAGCGGACAGGGGGCTGCGAATCAGCCCCAGCATTTT.

The rearrangement uses TRBV6-5 and TRBJ1-5; D not resolved. From germline, CDR1 is MNHEY and CDR2 SVGAGI. The CDR3 runs to 14 residues. Trimming left V 6 bases short and J 1 base short, with 10 bases between. CDR3 amino acids: CASRGEQSNQPQHF. CDR3 in DNA: TGTGCCAGCAGGGGCGAACAGAGCAATCAGCCCCAGCATTTT.

The chain recombines TRBV2 with TRBJ2-5; no firm D call. CDR1 is SNHLY, CDR2 FYNNEI, per germline. The CDR3 extends over 13 amino acids. Trimming took off 6 bases at V and 2 bases at J, with 10 bases between the two ends. CDR3 protein: CASRPGPQETQYF. CDR3 bases: TGTGCCAGCAGGCCGGGTCCTCAAGAGACCCAGTACTTC.

The table lists this clone with a count of one. This sequence joins TRBV6-5 and TRBJ2-7; a weak D match, TRBD1 (6 bases). V was cut by 6 bases and J by 5 bases, with 14 bases left in between. Germline assignment: CDR1 MNHEY and CDR2 SVGAGI. CDR3 length equals 13 residues. CDR3 sequence reads: CASSLNRANEQYF. CDR3 coding DNA: TGTGCCAGCAGCCTCAACAGGGCAAACGAGCAGTACTTC.

The chain has TRBV2 and TRBJ2-3; 7 nucleotides match TRBD1. The CDR3 loop spans 14 amino acids. Losses at the gene ends were 4 bases for V and 0 bases for J; bases not matched to a gene: 1. CDR1 is SNHLY, CDR2 FYNNEI, per germline. The CDR3 nucleotides read TGTGCCAGCAGTGGACAGGGTAGCACAGATACGCAGTATTTT. Translation: CASSGQGSTDTQYF.

The rearrangement joins TRBV10-3 to TRBJ2-2, with no clear D. The germline V and J ends were trimmed by 10 bases and 3 bases, with 15 bases remaining between them. This CDR3 has 14 amino acids. The germline gives CDR1 ENHRY, CDR2 SYGVKD. The CDR3 region has the DNA TGTGCCACCAACGGCCAGGTCGACACCGGGGAGCTGTTTTTT. It specifies CATNGQVDTGELFF.

This clone was picked up a small number of times. V usage is TRBV2 and J usage is TRBJ1-5; D perhaps matches TRBD1 (5 bases). The germline gives CDR1 SNHLY, CDR2 FYNNEI. The V end was cut by 8 bases, the J end by 5 bases, with 13 bases between. The CDR3 spans 13 residues. CDR3 in DNA: TGTGCCAGCCACCGGGACTCGGATCAGCCCCAGCATTTT. It translates to CASHRDSDQPQHF.

This clone has a single count. V is TRBV7-9 and J is TRBJ1-1, with a weak D call TRBD1 (5 bases). The CDR3 covers 16 residues. V was cut by 5 bases and J by 4 bases, with 20 bases left in between. In germline, CDR1 is SEHNR, CDR2 FQNEAQ (reference sequence). This CDR3 reads CASSPHRGSVGTEAFF. The CDR3 bases are TGTGCCAGCAGCCCACATAGGGGTTCCGTGGGCACTGAAGCTTTCTTT.

The chain links TRBV12-3 or TRBV12-4 to TRBJ2-7; D perhaps matches TRBD1 (5 bases). This CDR3 is built from 13 residues. Trimming stripped 5 bases from V and 2 bases from J, with 10 bases between. The CDR3 nucleotides read TGTGCCAGCAGTCCAGGGAATACCTACGAGCAGTACTTC. This gives the protein CASSPGNTYEQYF.

This clone was picked up one time. V usage is TRBV5-4 and J usage is TRBJ1-4, with D possibly TRBD1 on 6 matching bases. The CDR3 sequence is 15 residues long. The ends were cut back, 4 bases at V and 5 bases at J, with 15 bases in the middle. Germline CDR1 reads SGHNT; CDR2 reads YYREEE (reference sequence). In nucleotides, the CDR3 is TGTGCCAGCAGCGACGACAGGATGCGGAATGAAAAACTGTTTTTT. Translation gives CASSDDRMRNEKLFF.

J is TRBJ2-2 and V is TRBV5-1, with 10 bases aligning to TRBD1. The CDR3 is 15 residues long. In germline, CDR1 is SGHRS, CDR2 YFSETQ. V shed 6 bases, J shed 3 bases, and the junction held 5 bases outside the gene matches. The CDR3 reads CASTPGQGHTGELFF. CDR3 coding DNA: TGCGCCAGCACCCCGGGACAGGGGCACACCGGGGAGCTGTTTTTT.

The CDR3 region has the DNA TGTGCCAGCATCGGGACAGGGGGCATGAAGACCCAGTACTTC. This codes for CASIGTGGMKTQYF. This rearrangement joins TRBV6-5 to TRBJ2-5; TRBD1 matches at 12 bases. Trimming removed 7 bases from V and 6 bases from J; junction bases left unmatched: 6. The CDR3 runs to 14 residues. In germline, CDR1 is MNHEY, CDR2 SVGAGI.

The chain is built from TRBV11-2 and TRBJ2-7; weak D call: TRBD1 (6 bases). Germline V gene sequence: CDR1 SGHAT, CDR2 FQNNGV. V gave up 4 bases and J gave up 0 bases, with 13 bases separating them. There are 15 residues in the CDR3. This chain's CDR3 is CASSSAPDSSYEQYF. In nucleotides, the CDR3 is TGTGCCAGCAGCTCGGCCCCGGACAGCTCCTACGAGCAGTACTTC.

This chain uses TRBV13 with TRBJ1-3, with unresolved D. This CDR3 is 15 amino acids long. CDR1 PRHDT and CDR2 FYEKMQ come from the germline V gene (reference sequence). Trimming removed 0 bases at V and 0 bases at J, with 6 bases between. The CDR3 region is CASSLGQPSGNTIYF. DNA for the CDR3: TGTGCCAGCAGCTTAGGACAGCCCTCTGGAAACACCATATATTTT.